This entry lists 22 T cell receptor beta chains sequenced from one sample in a study of CD8 T cells in ankylosing spondylitis. TCRdb recomputed calls from the 5' RACE reads with MiXCR, one row per CDR3 protein. The table lists around 180,000 distinct CDR3 sequences, roughly 20% of them singletons. Sequencing used blood, either unsorted or a sorted T cell fraction (not recorded which). All receptors come from a male donor between 5 and 35 years old with ankylosing spondylitis or in good health (not recorded which).

The sample holds a few counts of this clonotype. The rearrangement joins TRBV19 to TRBJ2-3, with D perhaps matching TRBD1 (7 bases). V dropped 5 bases and J dropped 6 bases, with 15 bases sitting between them. In germline, CDR1 is LNHDA, CDR2 SQIVND (reference sequence). The length of the CDR3 is 14 residues. This chain's CDR3 is CASSQGGARDTQYF. The CDR3 region has the DNA TGTGCCAGTAGTCAGGGGGGTGCCAGGGATACGCAGTATTTT.

This clonotype was observed at least ten times. The CDR3 bases are TGTGCCAGCTCACCAAATCGGGATGAGCAGTTCTTC. Its translation: CASSPNRDEQFF. The chain links TRBV18 to TRBJ2-1; D remains unclear. Germline V gene data show CDR1 as KGHSH and CDR2 as LQKENI. The CDR3 sequence is 12 residues long. Trimming removed 2 bases from V and 8 bases from J, with 7 bases in between.

This clonotype has at least ten counts. This chain connects TRBV11-1 to TRBJ2-3; the D gene could be TRBD1 or TRBD2 (5 bases each). The germline V and J ends were trimmed by 5 bases and 4 bases, with 19 bases remaining between them. CDR1 is SGHAT and CDR2 is FQDESV in the germline V gene (reference sequence). This CDR3 contains 16 residues. The CDR3 DNA reads TGTGCCAGCAGCCACCGCTTGAGGGGCGCTCCAGATACGCAGTATTTT. Translation gives CASSHRLRGAPDTQYF. The variable domain in full, with the rest retrieved from reference TRBV11-1 and TRBJ2-3, is EAEVAQSPRYKITEKSQAVAFWCDPISGHATLYWYRQILGQGPELLVQFQDESVVDDSQLPKDRFSAERLKGVDSTLKIQPAELGDSAMYLCASSHRLRGAPDTQYFGPGTRLTVL.

This clonotype has only a few counts. The chain combines TRBV3-1 with TRBJ2-1; no clear D gene. This CDR3 region has 16 residues. The V end was cut by 1 base, the J end by 0 bases, with 10 bases between. The germline CDR1 and CDR2 sequences are LGHDT and YNNKEL (reference sequence). The CDR3 protein is CASSQVDTSSYNEQFF. The CDR3 DNA reads as TGTGCCAGCAGCCAAGTCGACACATCCTCCTACAATGAGCAGTTCTTC.

There are many counts of this clonotype. The gene calls are TRBV28 and TRBJ2-1; 12 bases match TRBD2. The ends lost 4 bases at V and 8 bases at J; junction bases unmatched: 6. Germline V gene data show CDR1 as MDHEN and CDR2 as SYDVKM. The CDR3 length is 15 residues. CDR3 sequence reads: CASSYLAGGFDEQFF. The CDR3 DNA is TGTGCCAGCAGTTATCTAGCGGGAGGGTTCGATGAGCAGTTCTTC.

In its sample, this clonotype was seen many times. The chain joins TRBV12-3 or TRBV12-4 to TRBJ2-1; 7 nucleotides agree with TRBD2. The CDR3 contains 14 residues. Trimming removed 7 bases from V and 10 bases from J; junction bases left unmatched: 13. The DNA for the CDR3 is TGTGCCAGCACCGTGAGGGGCGGGAGCTGGGAGCAGTTCTTC. Its protein product is CASTVRGGSWEQFF.

This clonotype was seen at least ten times. The chain couples TRBV7-2 to TRBJ1-5; 10 nucleotides match TRBD1. The CDR3 covers 15 residues. The germline CDR1 and CDR2 sequences are SGHTA and FQGNSA. The V segment lost 5 bases and the J segment 6 bases; nucleotides outside the gene matches: 7. CDR3 DNA sequence: TGTGCCAGCAGCGTAGACCGGGACAGGGGTCAGCCCCAGCATTTT. Protein product: CASSVDRDRGQPQHF.

This clonotype was seen ten or more times. V usage is TRBV10-3 and J usage is TRBJ1-1; tentatively, D is TRBD1 (6 bases). V dropped 10 bases and J dropped 0 bases, with 21 bases sitting between them. This CDR3 comprises 16 residues. Per germline, CDR1 ENHRY and CDR2 SYGVKD. Here the CDR3 reads CATQGETGFMNTEAFF. Here the CDR3 DNA reads TGTGCCACCCAGGGAGAGACAGGCTTTATGAACACTGAAGCTTTCTTT.

This clonotype came up many times. The CDR3 reads CAISFPGTSGPYNEQFF. The DNA of the CDR3 is TGTGCCATCAGTTTTCCCGGGACTAGCGGGCCGTACAATGAGCAGTTCTTC. J is TRBJ2-1 and V is TRBV10-3; TRBD2 matches 12 bases. The CDR3 contains 17 residues. The V gene end was trimmed by 5 bases and the J gene end by 4 bases; junction bases not matched to a gene: 9. Germline V gene lookup returns CDR1 ENHRY and CDR2 SYGVKD.

The rearrangement uses TRBV20-1 and TRBJ2-1; TRBD2 aligns across 11 bases. This CDR3 has 14 amino acids. With 6 bases clipped from V and 5 bases from J, the junction kept 6 bases outside the gene matches. From germline, CDR1 is DFQATT and CDR2 SNEGSKA (reference sequence). The CDR3 region has the DNA TGCAGTGCCGAGGGACTAGCGGTACACAATGAGCAGTTCTTC. It translates to CSAEGLAVHNEQFF.

This clonotype was recorded at least ten times. The chain combines TRBV30 with TRBJ1-5; D is undetermined. Per germline, CDR1 GTSNPN and CDR2 SVGIG (reference sequence). The V end lost 3 bases, the J end lost 7 bases, and 10 bases lay between the germline ends. This CDR3 has 12 residues. CDR3 region: CAWSPSDQPQHF. The CDR3 coding sequence is TGTGCCTGGAGCCCTTCAGACCAGCCCCAGCATTTT. Variable domain in full (rest from reference TRBV30 and TRBJ1-5): SQTIHQWPATLVQPVGSPLSLECTVEGTSNPNLYWYRQAAGRGLQLLFYSVGIGQISSEVPQNLSASRPQDRQFILSSKKLLLSDSGFYLCAWSPSDQPQHFGDGTRLSIL.

This clonotype appeared many times. The J gene is TRBJ2-7, the V gene TRBV6-1; no firm D call. The CDR3 is 13 amino acids. Germline V CDR1 and CDR2: MNHNS, SASEGT. Deletions cut 4 bases from V and 3 bases from J, with 10 bases between. CDR3 sequence reads: CASSVGQFYEQYF. Here the CDR3 DNA reads TGTGCCAGCAGTGTAGGGCAGTTCTACGAGCAGTACTTC.

This clonotype was picked up many times. The chain is built from TRBV7-9 and TRBJ2-1, with 10 positions matching TRBD2. V gave up 2 bases and J gave up 8 bases; unmatched junction bases: 3. There are 14 residues in the CDR3. Germline V gene sequence: CDR1 SEHNR, CDR2 FQNEAQ (reference sequence). The CDR3 loop is CASSLLAGVDEQFF. In nucleotides, the CDR3 is TGTGCCAGCAGCTTACTAGCGGGAGTTGATGAGCAGTTCTTC.

In its sample, this clonotype was seen many times. The V gene is TRBV10-3, the J gene TRBJ2-5; D gene uncertain. This CDR3 comprises 13 residues. Germline V gene lookup returns CDR1 ENHRY and CDR2 SYGVKD. V lost 6 bases and J 5 bases, leaving 13 bases between the germline ends. CDR3 sequence reads: CAISPGPEETQYF. CDR3 coding DNA: TGTGCCATCAGCCCCGGGCCTGAGGAGACCCAGTACTTC.

This clonotype was seen ten or more times. This chain's CDR3 is CASSSLRRGQNGYTF. The CDR3 DNA reads TGTGCCAGCAGTTCCTTGAGGAGGGGGCAAAATGGCTACACCTTC. This chain joins TRBV12-3 or TRBV12-4 and TRBJ1-2; 7 nucleotides agree with TRBD1. The CDR3 is made up of 15 amino acids. V trimming: 4 bases; J trimming: 6 bases; junction bases outside the gene matches: 11.

Many counts were recorded for this clonotype. The CDR3 loop is CASSQDPAAIGLPLHF. The CDR3 DNA is TGTGCCAGCAGCCAAGATCCGGCAGCAATTGGTTTGCCCCTCCACTTT. J is TRBJ1-6 and V is TRBV3-1; D is unclear. V gave up 0 bases and J gave up 13 bases, with 19 bases separating them. The CDR3 length is 16 residues. The germline CDR1 and CDR2 sequences are LGHDT and YNNKEL (reference sequence). The entire variable domain, with the rest obtained from reference TRBV3-1 and TRBJ1-6, is as follows: DTAVSQTPKYLVTQMGNDKSIKCEQNLGHDTMYWYKQDSKKFLKIMFSYNNKELIINETVPNRFSPKSPDKAHLNLHINSLELGDSAVYFCASSQDPAAIGLPLHFGNGTRLTVT.

The genes are TRBV7-2 and TRBJ2-3, with D maybe TRBD2 (6 bases). Germline-derived CDR1 and CDR2 are SGHTA and FQGNSA. The CDR3 spans 17 residues. Trimming removed 0 bases at V and 7 bases at J, with 20 bases between. CDR3 amino acids: CASSLAVGGPSTYTQYF. For the CDR3, the DNA is TGTGCCAGCAGCTTAGCTGTCGGGGGACCCTCTACTTATACGCAGTATTTT. Together with reference TRBV7-2 and TRBJ2-3, the CDR3 gives the full variable domain: GAGVSQSPSNKVTEKGKDVELRCDPISGHTALYWYRQSLGQGLEFLIYFQGNSAPDKSGLPSDRFSAERTGGSVSTLTIQRTQQEDSAVYLCASSLAVGGPSTYTQYFGPGTRLTVL.

This chain joins TRBV10-2 and TRBJ1-1; 7 nucleotides match TRBD1. CDR1 is WSHSY and CDR2 is SAAADI in the germline V gene. The CDR3 has 14 residues. Germline trimming cut 6 bases from V and 0 bases from J; bases unmatched to any gene: 4. The CDR3 sequence: CASRKQGMNTEAFF. CDR3 in DNA: TGCGCCAGCAGGAAACAGGGGATGAACACTGAAGCTTTCTTT.

This sequence joins TRBV20-1 and TRBJ2-1, with D possibly matching TRBD2 (5 bases). The CDR3 length is 10 residues. The germline CDR1 and CDR2 sequences are DFQATT and SNEGSKA (reference sequence). The V gene lost 3 bases and the J gene lost 14 bases, with 11 bases spanning the gap. The DNA of the CDR3 is TGCAGTGCTAGCCTAGCTAGGGAGTTCTTC. Translating gives CSASLAREFF.

This clonotype was found many times. The chain recombines TRBV7-9 with TRBJ2-5; D possibly corresponds to TRBD1 (5 bases). Germline values: CDR1 SEHNR, CDR2 FQNEAQ (reference sequence). There are 12 residues in the CDR3. Trimming cost V 5 bases and J 5 bases, with 9 bases left between them. The CDR3 nucleotides are TGTGCCAGCAGCCGCGCAGGGGAGACCCAGTACTTC. Protein: CASSRAGETQYF.

The CDR3 coding sequence is TGCAGTGCTAACAGGGGGCTCGAGACCCAGTACTTC. Encoded protein: CSANRGLETQYF. This chain links TRBV20-1 with TRBJ2-5; 9 bases line up with TRBD1. Trimming took 4 bases from V and 5 from J; bases not matched to a gene: 2. The CDR3 length is 12 residues. Germline V lookup: CDR1 DFQATT, CDR2 SNEGSKA (reference sequence).

Ten or more counts support this clonotype. The chain is built from TRBV7-9 and TRBJ2-1; D not resolved. Germline V gives CDR1 SEHNR, CDR2 FQNEAQ (reference sequence). V was clipped by 2 bases and J by 10 bases, with 15 bases between them. The length of the CDR3 is 14 residues. This chain's CDR3 is CASSLSLLQDEQFF. CDR3 DNA sequence: TGTGCCAGCAGCTTATCGTTGTTGCAAGACGAGCAGTTCTTC.